The T cell receptor (beta chain) under discussion was sequenced for a study of shared clonotypes between healthy human individuals. The wider study: CD4 naive and CD4 memory each took three plates per donor, while CD8 naive took two and CD8 memory one.

Each cell subset's genomic DNA was divided evenly among several immunoSEQ plates. Generated by immunoSEQ multiplex PCR, the TCRdb table keeps only in-frame clones and is missing some. The sample has about 990,000 clones; roughly 74% are singletons. The germline V gene encodes CDR1 SGDLS and CDR2 YYNGEE. The CDR3 loop spans 20 amino acids. V lost 5 bases, J lost 1 base, and 13 bases stayed unmatched. To note about this clone: Its antigen is unidentified.

Findings of the study overall: It was the non-shared clonotypes that had lower generation probabilities than clonotypes shared by all four donors. Though the depth was large, rarefaction showed that sorted-subset sequencing was incomplete.

The sample was memory CD4+ T cells from PBMCs. Subset specified: CD45RA-negative fraction. The chain employs TRBV9 and TRBJ2-6; 12 positions match TRBD1. The source of this sequence is a man aged 18 to 35 in good health. Some clones in this sample may be carry-over from other donors' samples. The CDR3 DNA sequence: TGTGCCAGCAGTCAAGAATGGGACAGGGGGCTTCCATCTGGGGCCAACGTCCTGACTTTC. Translation gives CASSQEWDRGLPSGANVLTF.